The present TCR beta chain was sequenced within a study of blood T cell repertoires in COVID-19. Whole-study context: The cDNA or gDNA used as material had been derived from T cells, B-cell-depleted T cells, or PBMCs.

Germline CDR1 reads SGDLS; CDR2 reads YYNGEE. The V gene end was trimmed by 0 bases and the J gene end by 0 bases; junction bases not matched to a gene: 11. The CDR3 is 19 amino acids. TCRdb's table, derived via immunoSEQ multiplex PCR, lists solely in-frame clones and lacks some. The data show under 25,000 clones, approximately 88% seen once. Sequencing was carried out using peripheral blood. The source is a human donor in a cohort sampled during active COVID-19. This chain uses TRBV9 with TRBJ2-7, with 11 bases that match TRBD2. CDR3 region: CASSVAPSSGTSGSYEQYF. The CDR3 DNA reads TGTGCCAGCAGCGTAGCCCCCTCCTCCGGGACTAGCGGCTCCTACGAGCAGTACTTC. Full variable domain (outside the CDR3, taken from reference TRBV9 and TRBJ2-7): DSGVTQTPKHLITATGQRVTLRCSPRSGDLSVYWYQQSLDQGLQFLIQYYNGEERAKGNILERFSAQQFPDLHSELNLSSLELGDSALYFCASSVAPSSGTSGSYEQYFGPGTRLTVT.